This T cell receptor (beta chain) was retrieved from a study of cytomegalovirus exposure and HLA in healthy donors. V lost 1 base and J 2 bases, leaving 6 bases between the germline ends. The CDR3 runs to 13 residues. Per the germline V gene, CDR1 is LNHDA and CDR2 is SQIVND (reference sequence). Frequency places this clone as medium-sized. Vbeta (60) and Jbeta (13) primers were used in the PCR. The table came from immunoSEQ multiplex PCR; TCRdb's copy has only in-frame clones and leaves some out. Recorded for this sample: fewer than 70,000 clones. The gene calls are TRBV19 and TRBJ2-7, with a weak D call TRBD1 (5 bases). Sequenced input: PBMCs. The source is a man under 40 in good health and CMV-seropositive. This CDR3 reads CASSIGTPYEQYF. In DNA form, the CDR3 reads TGTGCCAGTAGTATAGGGACACCCTACGAGCAGTACTTC.